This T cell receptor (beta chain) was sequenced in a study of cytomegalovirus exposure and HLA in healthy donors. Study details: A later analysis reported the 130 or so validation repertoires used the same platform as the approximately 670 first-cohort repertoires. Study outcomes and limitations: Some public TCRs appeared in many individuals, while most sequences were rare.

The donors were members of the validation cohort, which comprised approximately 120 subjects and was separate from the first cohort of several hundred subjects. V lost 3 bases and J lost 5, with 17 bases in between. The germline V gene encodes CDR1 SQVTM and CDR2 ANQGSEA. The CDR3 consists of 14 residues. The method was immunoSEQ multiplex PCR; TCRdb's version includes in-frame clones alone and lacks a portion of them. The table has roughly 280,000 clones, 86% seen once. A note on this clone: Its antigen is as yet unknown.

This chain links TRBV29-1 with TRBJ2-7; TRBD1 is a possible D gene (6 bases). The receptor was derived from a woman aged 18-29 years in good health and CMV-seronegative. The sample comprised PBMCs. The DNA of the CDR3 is TGCAGCGTTGAGCCACAGGGTAGGTACGACGAGCAGTACTTC. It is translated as CSVEPQGRYDEQYF.